This T cell receptor (beta chain) stems from a study of T cells expressing NK-cell markers. Turning to the study itself: HCMV seropositivity marked seven of the eight sequenced donors; one was seronegative. Whole-study results and caveats: Leadership of the CD3+CD56-NKG2C+ fraction also belonged to these clonotypes in several donors.

Per germline, CDR1 SNHLY and CDR2 FYNNEI. The CDR3 is 15 amino acids. 5'RACE template switching with UMIs generated TCR beta cDNA. TCRdb derives one entry per CDR3 protein from the 5' RACE reads, leaving out DNA. This table lists about 190,000 distinct CDR3 sequences. As for this clonotype: The antigen is not known.

The genes are TRBV2 and TRBJ1-2; TCRdb reports TRBD1, a call that lacks DNA to check it against. The TCR was taken from a man between 18 and 69 years old in good health. The sample consisted of blood T cells: a sorted CD56 or NKG2C T cell subset, CD4+ or CD8+ T cells, or bulk PBMC T cells (not recorded which). The CDR3 spells CASSGDRGLENGYTF.